These T cell receptor beta chains were read from a single sample in a study of T-cell reconstitution after alpha-beta-depleted transplantation in children. One entry per CDR3 protein results from TCRdb running MiXCR on the PCR reads. This sample carries about 830,000 distinct CDR3 sequences, under 20% of them seen once, and the ten largest clones take 5%. The sample consisted of PBMCs, mostly from graft donor cells, taken 360 days after TCRalphabeta/CD19-depleted stem cell transplant. The receptor set was obtained from a male patient between 5 and 17 years old who had a stem cell transplant for acute lymphoblastic leukemia, so the T cells may come from the graft donor. Each CDR3 is given with its conserved first and last residue. The D gene is left open where the match is weak. Some rows have no size entry. The others give once, few or many, or a class for an expanded clone.

J	size	D	V	DNA	CDR3
TRBJ1-1	-	-	TRBV5-1	TGCGCCAGCAGCTTGGGGGGCGGCCTTGAAGTGACTGAAGCTTTCTTT	CASSLGGGLEVTEAFF
TRBJ2-1	few	-	TRBV12-3/TRBV12-4	TGTGCCAGCAATGAAGGCAAAGTGAATGAGCAGTTCTTC	CASNEGKVNEQFF
TRBJ1-1	-	TRBD1	TRBV29-1	TGCAGCGTACCGGGACAGGTGAACACTGAAGCTTTCTTT	CSVPGQVNTEAFF
TRBJ2-1	-	-	TRBV11-1	TGTGCCAGCAGCCCCTGGGGCTGGGGAACTTACAATGACAGGGAGGTGCAGTTCTTC	CASSPWGWGTYNDREVQFF
TRBJ2-5	few	TRBD1	TRBV28	TGTGCCAGCAGTTTCCCCGGGACAGGGGACCAAGAGACCCAGTACTTC	CASSFPGTGDQETQYF
TRBJ2-3	few	TRBD2	TRBV20-1	TGCAGTGCTAGGCCCGCCGGGAGGGTAGATACGCAGTATTTT	CSARPAGRVDTQYF
TRBJ2-1	-	-	TRBV24-1	TGTGCCACCAGTGCGGGCAGGGGACCCTTGGTGGCTCCCTACAATGAGCAGTTCTTC	CATSAGRGPLVAPYNEQFF
TRBJ2-2	-	TRBD2	TRBV27	TGTGCCAGCAGTCGACGATTAGGACTAGCGGGAGGGCCGAACACCGGGGAGCTGTTTTTT	CASSRRLGLAGGPNTGELFF
TRBJ2-5	-	TRBD1	TRBV10-1	TGCGCCAGCAGTCACACCGGGACAGGGGAAGAGACCCAGTACTTC	CASSHTGTGEETQYF
TRBJ2-2	few	TRBD1	TRBV5-1	TGCGCCAGCAGCTTTGAAGGGACAGGAAACACCGGGGAGCTGTTTTTT	CASSFEGTGNTGELFF
TRBJ1-5	few	-	TRBV4-1	TGCGCCAGCAGCCAGTCCGGAGCAAACAATCAGCCCCAGCATTTT	CASSQSGANNQPQHF
TRBJ2-5	many	TRBD2	TRBV5-1	TGCGCCAGCAGCAAGGGACTAGAAGCTGAAGAGACCCAGTACTTC	CASSKGLEAEETQYF
TRBJ2-7	few	-	TRBV7-9	TGTGCCAGCGATATAGGGTCGGCCTCTCGGGACGAGCAGTACTTC	CASDIGSASRDEQYF
TRBJ2-7	-	TRBD2	TRBV15	TGTGCCACCAGCAGAGGACGACCGGCTAGCGGGAGGGGATACGAGCAGTACTTC	CATSRGRPASGRGYEQYF
TRBJ2-7	few	-	TRBV2	TGTGCCAGAAGGTCATCCCACTCCTACGAGCAGTACTTC	CARRSSHSYEQYF
TRBJ2-4	few	TRBD2	TRBV4-1	TGCGCCAGCAGCCAGGCTAGCGGGAGGACACCAGCCAAAAACATTCAGTACTTC	CASSQASGRTPAKNIQYF
TRBJ2-1	-	-	TRBV30	TGTGCCTGGAGTAGAGTCCGTGAGCAGTTCTTC	CAWSRVREQFF
TRBJ2-5	few	TRBD2	TRBV9	TGTGCCAGCAGCGCCTCGCCGGGGGGAGAGACCCAGTACTTC	CASSASPGGETQYF
TRBJ2-1	-	-	TRBV2	TGTGCCAGCAGTGGCTGGGATCGCGGGACCCTCTACAATGAGCAGTTCTTC	CASSGWDRGTLYNEQFF
TRBJ2-4	few	TRBD2	TRBV3-1	TGTGCCAGCAGCCAAGTCGGGACTAGCGTTCGATTC	CASSQVGTSVRF
TRBJ1-1	-	-	TRBV18	TGTGCCAGCTCACCATGGCCGGACACTGAAGCTTTCTTT	CASSPWPDTEAFF
TRBJ2-3	few	-	TRBV7-9	TGTGCCAGCAGCAGGCGTTCACAGGGTACAGATACGCAGTATTTT	CASSRRSQGTDTQYF
TRBJ2-1	once	TRBD2	TRBV18	TGTGCCAGCTCACCACCTTTAGCGGGAGGGCCCCGTAATGAGCAGTTCTTC	CASSPPLAGGPRNEQFF
TRBJ2-3	few	TRBD2	TRBV24-1	TGTGCCACCAGTGATTTGCGACTAGCGGGAGGGGATACGCAGTATTTT	CATSDLRLAGGDTQYF
TRBJ1-2	-	-	TRBV10-3	TGTGCCATCAGCTTCGCGTTGGCAGGGCATGGCTACACCTTC	CAISFALAGHGYTF
TRBJ2-1	-	-	TRBV5-1	TGCGCCAGCAACCTCGGATTTGGTAGCCTAGGCCACAATGAGCAGTTCTTC	CASNLGFGSLGHNEQFF
TRBJ2-5	-	-	TRBV4-1	TGCGCCAGCAGCCATTACTTCCTCCAAGAGACCCAGTACTTC	CASSHYFLQETQYF
TRBJ1-3	-	-	TRBV12-3/TRBV12-4	TGTGCCAGCAGCCCCGGGGGGCACTCTGGAAACACCATATATTTT	CASSPGGHSGNTIYF
TRBJ2-7	-	-	TRBV7-7	TGTGCCAGCAGTCCCCGAGCCAGCGGAAACTACGAGCAGTACTTC	CASSPRASGNYEQYF
TRBJ1-5	few	-	TRBV10-3	TGTGCCATCAGTGAAGGTAGTAGCAATCAGCCCCAGCATTTT	CAISEGSSNQPQHF
TRBJ1-1	few	-	TRBV7-3	TGTGCCAGCAGCTTAGGCGTGGATGAGAACACTGAAGCTTTCTTT	CASSLGVDENTEAFF
TRBJ2-5	-	-	TRBV7-7	TGTGCCAGCAGCTTAGAGGAATGGGCTATAGAGACCCAGTACTTC	CASSLEEWAIETQYF
TRBJ2-7	few	-	TRBV7-9	TGTGCCAGCGGGGGGAGGCTCGGGAAGGCCTACGAGCAGTACTTC	CASGGRLGKAYEQYF
TRBJ1-1	-	-	TRBV5-1	TGCGCCAGCAGCTTAACGCTTCGGGTACGGTTGAATACTGAAGCTTTCTTT	CASSLTLRVRLNTEAFF
TRBJ2-1	few	-	TRBV3-1	TGTGCCAGCAGCCAAGCGGATGAGCAGTTCTTC	CASSQADEQFF
TRBJ1-1	-	TRBD1	TRBV5-1	TGCGCCAGCAGCCCGGGGGGGACAGGGGCCCCTGAAGCTTTCTTT	CASSPGGTGAPEAFF
TRBJ2-7	few	-	TRBV7-2	TGTGCCAGCAGCTCTCCCGGGATAAGCCCTTCTGGCGAGCAGTACTTC	CASSSPGISPSGEQYF
TRBJ2-3	-	-	TRBV28	TGTGCCAGCAGTTCCTTCGGGGGGCCAGGGGGAAGTACGCAGTATTTT	CASSSFGGPGGSTQYF
TRBJ2-7	-	-	TRBV7-8	TGTGCCAGCAGCTTAGGTCCCCCAGGCCAGGGGGGATACGAGCAGTACTTC	CASSLGPPGQGGYEQYF
TRBJ2-5	-	TRBD1	TRBV5-1	TGCGCCAGCAGCCCCAGGACAGGGGGCTTGTGGGAGACCCAGTACTTC	CASSPRTGGLWETQYF
TRBJ2-1	-	-	TRBV5-1	TGCGCCAGCAGCTTGGCCGACATCAGGGGTAATGAGCAGTTCTTC	CASSLADIRGNEQFF
TRBJ2-7	few	TRBD2	TRBV5-1	TGCGCCAGCAGCCCGGGGGGACACGAGCAGTACTTC	CASSPGGHEQYF
TRBJ2-3	many	TRBD1	TRBV29-1	TGCAGCGTCGAAGGAACAGGGGGCACAGATACGCAGTATTTT	CSVEGTGGTDTQYF
TRBJ2-3	-	-	TRBV7-6	TGTGCCAGCAGCTTAGTGTGGGGGAACACAGATACGCAGTATTTT	CASSLVWGNTDTQYF
TRBJ2-7	-	TRBD2	TRBV15	TGTGCCACCAGCACAGTCCGGGAGGGCTACGAGCAGTACTTC	CATSTVREGYEQYF